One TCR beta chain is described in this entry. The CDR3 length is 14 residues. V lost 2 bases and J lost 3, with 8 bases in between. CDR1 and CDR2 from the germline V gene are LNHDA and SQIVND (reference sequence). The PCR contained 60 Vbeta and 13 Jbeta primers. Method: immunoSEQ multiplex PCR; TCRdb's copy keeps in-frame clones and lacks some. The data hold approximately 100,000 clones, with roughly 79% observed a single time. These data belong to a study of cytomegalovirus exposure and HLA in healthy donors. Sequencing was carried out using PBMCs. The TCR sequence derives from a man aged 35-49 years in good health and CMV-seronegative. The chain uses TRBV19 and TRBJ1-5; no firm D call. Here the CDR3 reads CASSIFSSNQPQHF. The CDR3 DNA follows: TGTGCCAGTAGTATATTCAGTTCCAATCAGCCCCAGCATTTT.